The entry below describes one T cell receptor (beta chain). Its antigen is still unknown. This sample stems from a study of cytomegalovirus exposure and HLA in healthy donors. V lost 5 bases, J lost 4 bases, and 9 bases lay in between. The germline V gene has CDR1 MNHNS and CDR2 SASEGT. The CDR3 sequence is 13 residues long. Study findings and constraints: Presence/absence analyses assumed roughly uniform sequencing depth across donors. As a later analysis showed, several of the most significant clusters appeared to be linked to common viral pathogens. High sensitivity and specificity were reportedly achieved when the classifier diagnosed cytomegalovirus status.

The PCR made use of 60 Vbeta and 13 Jbeta primers. Clones were read by immunoSEQ multiplex PCR, and TCRdb kept only the in-frame ones, dropping some. The sample lists about 120,000 clones, 65% to 80% occurring once. The source of this sequence is a woman aged 40 to 50 in good health and CMV-seropositive. The rearrangement links TRBV6-1 to TRBJ1-5, with D possibly being TRBD1 (5 bases). The sequenced material came from PBMCs. The CDR3 nucleotides read TGTGCCAGCAGTTCACAGGAGAATCAGCCCCAGCATTTT. Its protein is CASSSQENQPQHF.